These T cell receptor beta chains were read from a single sample in a study of blood T cell repertoires in COVID-19. Profiling relied on immunoSEQ multiplex PCR, and the TCRdb table lists in-frame clones only, not all of them. The sample holds roughly 110,000 clones; 84% are singletons and the top ten take around 4.4%. The specimen sequenced was peripheral blood. These receptors were collected from a human donor in a cohort sampled during active COVID-19. CDR3s include the opening cysteine and the closing phenylalanine or tryptophan. The D gene is left open where the match is weak. Size is stated for part of the rows, as once, few or many counts, or as a class when the clone is expanded.

-	-	TRBV18	TRBJ1-2	CASSPPGGLFYGYTF	TGTGCCAGCTCACCACCGGGGGGTTTATTCTATGGCTACACCTTC
-	TRBD1	TRBV6-2/TRBV6-3	TRBJ2-2	CASSYVGQANTGELFF	TGTGCCAGCAGTTACGTGGGACAGGCGAACACCGGGGAGCTGTTTTTT
-	-	TRBV2	TRBJ2-1	CASNRDFNNEQFF	TGTGCCAGCAACCGGGACTTCAACAATGAGCAGTTCTTC
-	TRBD2	TRBV19	TRBJ2-1	CASKTSGRAIGEQFF	TGTGCCAGTAAAACTAGCGGGAGGGCGATCGGTGAGCAGTTCTTC
-	-	TRBV6-2/TRBV6-3	TRBJ2-7	CASSHGSYEQYF	TGTGCCAGCAGTCACGGCTCCTACGAGCAGTACTTC
few	TRBD1	TRBV4-3	TRBJ1-4	CASSGQGGEKLFF	TGCGCCAGCAGTGGGCAGGGGGGCGAAAAACTGTTTTTT
once	TRBD1	TRBV5-1	TRBJ1-3	CASSLVYRGLGGNTIYF	TGCGCCAGCAGCTTGGTATACAGGGGGCTCGGTGGAAACACCATATATTTT
few	TRBD1	TRBV4-3	TRBJ2-5	CASSQDYRGGETQYF	TGCGCCAGCAGCCAAGATTACAGGGGTGGAGAGACCCAGTACTTC
-	-	TRBV30	TRBJ2-5	CARDGGGETQYF	TGTGCCCGCGACGGAGGAGGAGAGACCCAGTACTTC
-	TRBD1	TRBV7-3	TRBJ2-2	CASNTGTGNTGELFF	TGTGCCAGCAACACAGGGACAGGGAACACCGGGGAGCTGTTTTTT
-	TRBD1	TRBV6-5	TRBJ1-1	CASSYSGRQGAEAFF	TGTGCCAGCAGTTACTCGGGGCGACAGGGTGCTGAAGCTTTCTTT